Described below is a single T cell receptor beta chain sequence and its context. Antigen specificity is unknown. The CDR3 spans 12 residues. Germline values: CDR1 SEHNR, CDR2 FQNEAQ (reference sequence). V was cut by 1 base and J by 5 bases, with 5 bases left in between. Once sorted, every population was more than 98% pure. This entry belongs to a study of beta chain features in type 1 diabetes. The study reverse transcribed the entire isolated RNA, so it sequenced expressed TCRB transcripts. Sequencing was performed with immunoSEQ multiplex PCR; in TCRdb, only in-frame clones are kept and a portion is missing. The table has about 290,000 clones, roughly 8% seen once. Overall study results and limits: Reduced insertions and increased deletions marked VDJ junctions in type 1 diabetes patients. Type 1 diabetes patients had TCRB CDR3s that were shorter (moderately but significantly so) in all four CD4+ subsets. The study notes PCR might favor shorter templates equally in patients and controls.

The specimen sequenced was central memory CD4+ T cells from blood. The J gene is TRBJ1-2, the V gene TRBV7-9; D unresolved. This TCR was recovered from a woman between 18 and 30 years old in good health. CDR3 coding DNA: TGTGCCAGCAGCTTAGAGAGATATGGCTACACCTTC. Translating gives CASSLERYGYTF.